Following are 14 T cell receptor beta chains from one sample sequenced in a study of blood T cells in healthy people across ages. The use of a sample-barcoded 5' primer and a J-beta primer mix characterized a second PCR of roughly 6 to 11 cycles. A single record per CDR3 protein comes from TCRdb applying MiXCR to the 5' RACE reads. This sample has approximately 580,000 distinct CDR3 sequences, with around 24% found just once. The same data also went into a second study, on T cells of mothers and their children.

The specimen was blood. The receptors stem from a boy between 10 and 17 years old in good health.

The chain employs TRBV7-2 and TRBJ2-1, with TRBD2 identical over 10 bases. The V and J ends lost 5 bases and 0 bases, in that order; junction bases with no gene match: 10. Germline V gene sequence: CDR1 SGHTA, CDR2 FQGNSA. This CDR3 region has 18 residues. CDR3 DNA: TGTGCCAGCAGCAGACTAGCGGGCGTCCCGAGCTCCTACAATGAGCAGTTCTTC. Its protein product is CASSRLAGVPSSYNEQFF. Using reference TRBV7-2 and TRBJ2-1 for the parts outside the CDR3, the full variable domain is GAGVSQSPSNKVTEKGKDVELRCDPISGHTALYWYRQSLGQGLEFLIYFQGNSAPDKSGLPSDRFSAERTGGSVSTLTIQRTQQEDSAVYLCASSRLAGVPSSYNEQFFGPGTRLTVL.

The gene calls are TRBV7-2 and TRBJ2-5, with D possibly being TRBD2 (5 bases). The DNA matches TRBJ2-7 better at its end, which makes the J call doubtful. Per germline, CDR1 SGHTA and CDR2 FQGNSA. This CDR3 contains 15 residues. CDR3 protein: CASSPSRRAGNEQYF. The CDR3 DNA is TGTGCCAGCAGCCCCAGCAGGCGGGCCGGGAACGAGCAGTACTTC.

The rearrangement joins TRBV29-1 to TRBJ2-2; D gene unclear. In germline, CDR1 is SQVTM, CDR2 ANQGSEA. V was cut by 6 bases and J by 6 bases, with 11 bases left in between. The CDR3 length is 12 residues. This CDR3 is CSVFGWAGELFF. The DNA for the CDR3 is TGCAGCGTCTTCGGTTGGGCCGGGGAGCTGTTTTTT.

The genes are TRBV27 and TRBJ1-6; no clear D. V was cut by 0 bases and J by 1 base, with 10 bases left in between. The CDR3 totals 17 residues. From germline, CDR1 is MNHEY and CDR2 SMNVEV (reference sequence). CDR3 sequence: CASSLSGSRSYNSPLHF. The CDR3 DNA is TGTGCCAGCAGTTTATCGGGGAGCAGGTCCTATAATTCACCCCTCCACTTT.

The chain joins TRBV7-8 to TRBJ1-2; TRBD1 matches at 10 bases. This CDR3 is built from 15 residues. In germline, CDR1 is SGHVS, CDR2 FQNEAQ. V shed 2 bases and J 8 bases; nucleotides not matched to a gene: 8. The CDR3, as DNA: TGTGCCAGCAGCTTACAGGGACAGGGGAGGTGGGGCTACACCTTC. This codes for CASSLQGQGRWGYTF. Full variable domain (remainder filled in from reference TRBV7-8 and TRBJ1-2): GAGVSQSPRYKVAKRGQDVALRCDPISGHVSLFWYQQALGQGPEFLTYFQNEAQLDKSGLPSDRFFAERPEGSVSTLKIQRTQQEDSAVYLCASSLQGQGRWGYTFGSGTRLTVV.

This clonotype was detected ten times or more. This sequence joins TRBV9 and TRBJ1-5; tentative D call: TRBD1 (6 bases). Germline assignment: CDR1 SGDLS and CDR2 YYNGEE. This CDR3 region has 17 residues. V lost 2 bases to trimming and J lost 0 bases, with 15 bases between them. CDR3 region: CASSVGGTPSSNQPQHF. The CDR3 nucleotides read TGTGCCAGCAGCGTCGGAGGGACACCTTCTAGCAATCAGCCCCAGCATTTT.

This clonotype came up a few times. The chain combines TRBV28 with TRBJ2-5, with D unresolved. The J call may be incorrect, as the DNA end agrees better with TRBJ2-7. Germline V gene lookup returns CDR1 MDHEN and CDR2 SYDVKM. The CDR3 runs 16 residues. The CDR3: CASSLGTIAPSYEQYF. The CDR3 region has the DNA TGTGCCAGCAGTTTAGGCACAATCGCTCCCTCCTACGAGCAGTACTTC.

The rearrangement links TRBV9 to TRBJ2-5, with TRBD2 matching 8 bases. Germline trimming cut 4 bases from V and 5 bases from J; bases unmatched to any gene: 13. The CDR3 contains 16 residues. CDR1 is SGDLS, CDR2 YYNGEE, per germline. CDR3 in DNA: TGTGCCAGCAGCCTAACCGGGACTAGGGTTGTCGAGACCCAGTACTTC. Amino acid sequence: CASSLTGTRVVETQYF. Looking up the rest from reference TRBV9 and TRBJ2-5 gives the full variable domain: DSGVTQTPKHLITATGQRVTLRCSPRSGDLSVYWYQQSLDQGLQFLIQYYNGEERAKGNILERFSAQQFPDLHSELNLSSLELGDSALYFCASSLTGTRVVETQYFGPGTRLLVL.

This chain connects TRBV20-1 to TRBJ2-5; either TRBD1 or TRBD2 may fit D (5 bases each). The CDR3 is 14 residues long. CDR1 is DFQATT and CDR2 is SNEGSKA in the germline V gene (reference sequence). Trimming took 3 bases from V and 1 from J, leaving 12 bases between them. The CDR3 protein is CSASKGEIQETQYF. CDR3 DNA sequence: TGCAGTGCTAGCAAAGGGGAGATCCAAGAGACCCAGTACTTC.

This clonotype was recorded at least ten times. The rearrangement uses TRBV2 and TRBJ2-7, with D hard to call. The V and J ends lost 8 bases and 3 bases respectively, with 17 bases between them. CDR1 and CDR2 (germline): SNHLY, FYNNEI. This CDR3 has 14 residues. The CDR3 DNA sequence: TGTGCCAGCCGGGCGGTGGTGGTGGGCTACGAGCAGTACTTC. It specifies CASRAVVVGYEQYF.

This clonotype has a handful of counts. CDR3 loop: CSADPHGRPHSPLHF. The CDR3 coding sequence is TGCAGTGCTGACCCACACGGGCGCCCGCATTCACCCCTCCACTTT. The J gene is TRBJ1-6, the V gene TRBV20-1; D uncertain. Germline CDR1 DFQATT, CDR2 SNEGSKA (reference sequence). This CDR3 contains 15 residues. Trimming pared 5 bases from V and 8 bases from J, leaving 19 bases between.

This chain links TRBV7-9 with TRBJ2-5; no definite D call. Judging by the DNA end, TRBJ2-7 fits better; the J call may be wrong. Germline lookup yields CDR1 SEHNR and CDR2 FQNEAQ (reference sequence). The CDR3 has 15 amino acids. The CDR3 region has the DNA TGTGCCAGCAGCTTGTTTTTCGATACAGCCTACGAGCAGTACTTC. This gives the protein CASSLFFDTAYEQYF.

The sample holds a few counts of this clonotype. CDR3 residues: CSARRGGQTGEQFF. As DNA, the CDR3 is TGCAGTGCTAGACGGGGGGGCCAAACCGGTGAGCAGTTCTTC. The chain carries TRBV20-1 and TRBJ2-1, with 8 bases identical to TRBD2. V shed 2 bases and J 9 bases; nucleotides not matched to a gene: 9. The CDR3 loop spans 14 amino acids. Germline CDR1 is DFQATT and CDR2 is SNEGSKA (reference sequence).

This clonotype was found once. The chain carries TRBV7-2 and TRBJ2-1; 10 bases fit TRBD2. Germline CDR1 SGHTA, CDR2 FQGNSA. V trimming: 5 bases; J trimming: 3 bases; junction bases outside the gene matches: 13. The length of the CDR3 is 18 residues. CDR3 sequence reads: CASSRGRGSGRDYNEQFF. The CDR3 region has the DNA TGTGCCAGCAGCAGGGGCAGGGGAAGCGGGAGGGACTACAATGAGCAGTTCTTC.